The 26 T cell receptor beta chains listed next were all sequenced from one sample in a study of control samples from healthy donors and cancer patients. Clones were read by immunoSEQ multiplex PCR, and TCRdb kept only the in-frame ones, dropping some. Here the sample spans some 120,000 clones, about 95% being singletons. The sequenced sample consisted of blood. The receptor set was obtained from a man aged 25-45 years in good health.

The chain combines TRBV4-1 with TRBJ2-7; tentative D call: TRBD1 (5 bases). Trimming stripped 3 bases from V and 0 bases from J, with 12 bases between. Germline-derived CDR1 and CDR2 are MGHRA and YSYEKL. The CDR3 sequence is 15 residues long. CDR3 region: CASSHTGFSSYEQYF. The CDR3 DNA sequence: TGCGCCAGCAGCCATACAGGTTTCAGCTCCTACGAGCAGTACTTC.

The chain joins TRBV11-2 to TRBJ2-1; 7 bases are a match to TRBD2. Trimming cost V 4 bases and J 8 bases; bases outside gene matches: 11. Looked up from germline, CDR1 is SGHAT and CDR2 is FQNNGV. This CDR3 is built from 15 residues. The CDR3 DNA follows: TGTGCCAGCAGCTCCGCGGCCTGGGAGGGCGATGAGCAGTTCTTC. This codes for CASSSAAWEGDEQFF. Looking up the rest from reference TRBV11-2 and TRBJ2-1 gives the full variable domain: EAGVAQSPRYKIIEKRQSVAFWCNPISGHATLYWYQQILGQGPKLLIQFQNNGVVDDSQLPKDRFSAERLKGVDSTLKIQPAKLEDSAVYLCASSSAAWEGDEQFFGPGTRLTVL.

CDR3 amino acids: CASSTGTGDTEAFF. CDR3 bases: TGCGCCAGCAGTACCGGGACAGGGGACACTGAAGCTTTCTTT. The chain has TRBV10-1 and TRBJ1-1; 10 nucleotides align to TRBD1. CDR1 and CDR2 (germline): WNHNN, SYGVQD (reference sequence). This CDR3 contains 14 residues. The J segment lost 3 bases and the V segment lost 5 bases, leaving 3 bases of the junction unmatched.

Of note for this clone: Germline is not matched at one junction end, which may reflect a read error. CDR3 region: CASSLEWEGEPNQPQHF. CDR3 nucleotides: TGTGCTAGCAGCTTAGAATGGGAGGGGGAACCCAATCAGCCCCAGCATTTT. The chain joins TRBV7-7 to TRBJ1-5; possible D gene TRBD1, 6 bases. This CDR3 has 17 residues. CDR1 and CDR2 (germline): SSHAT, FNYEAQ (reference sequence).

The rearrangement uses TRBV5-6 and TRBJ2-2; 8 nucleotides agree with TRBD1. V was pared by 3 bases and J by 1 base, with 11 bases of the junction left unmatched. This CDR3 comprises 18 residues. The germline gives CDR1 SGHDT, CDR2 YYEEEE. The CDR3 sequence is CASSSEWQGARNTGELFF. The CDR3 bases are TGTGCCAGCAGCTCCGAATGGCAGGGGGCGAGGAACACCGGGGAGCTGTTTTTT.

The CDR3 DNA follows: TGTGCCAGCAGTTCGGGTTCCAAGGGAGCGCGGTACTTC. It specifies CASSSGSKGARYF. The genes are TRBV27 and TRBJ2-4, with D perhaps matching TRBD2 (5 bases). This CDR3 spans 13 amino acids. V was trimmed by 4 bases and J by 15 bases, leaving 19 bases between them. Looked up from germline, CDR1 is MNHEY and CDR2 is SMNVEV (reference sequence).

The chain couples TRBV4-3 to TRBJ2-1; 7 positions agree with TRBD1. J lost 8 bases, V lost 2 bases, and 12 bases had no gene match. The CDR3 length is 16 residues. CDR1 is LGHNA and CDR2 is YSLEER in the germline V gene. The CDR3 sequence is CASSQILRDRLYEQFF. CDR3 sequence (DNA): TGCGCCAGCAGCCAAATCTTAAGGGACAGATTGTATGAGCAGTTCTTC.

This sequence joins TRBV7-9 and TRBJ1-1; 7 nucleotides agree with TRBD1. CDR3 length: 17 amino acids. Per the germline V gene, CDR1 is SEHNR and CDR2 is FQNEAQ (reference sequence). The junction had 15 bases not matched to a gene; V was cut back by 3 bases and J by 5 bases. The CDR3 spells CASSFRPDSPGGTEAFF. CDR3 sequence (DNA): TGTGCCAGCAGCTTCCGCCCGGACAGCCCAGGGGGTACTGAAGCTTTCTTT. The variable domain in full, completed from reference TRBV7-9 and TRBJ1-1, reads DTGVSQNPRHKITKRGQNVTFRCDPISEHNRLYWYRQTLGQGPEFLTYFQNEAQLEKSRLLSDRFSAERPKGSFSTLEIQRTEQGDSAMYLCASSFRPDSPGGTEAFFGQGTRLTVV.

The chain carries TRBV27 and TRBJ1-6; 8 positions match TRBD1. This CDR3 comprises 13 residues. The ends lost 6 bases at V and 9 bases at J; junction bases unmatched: 4. The V gene's germline CDR1 is MNHEY and CDR2 SMNVEV (reference sequence). CDR3 coding DNA: TGTGCCAGCAGCACAGGGGGGGTTTCACCCCTCCACTTT. The encoded protein is CASSTGGVSPLHF.

V usage is TRBV14 and J usage is TRBJ2-1, with a tentative D call TRBD1 (5 bases). Trimming left V 1 base short and J 4 bases short, with 11 bases between. CDR3 length: 15 amino acids. Per germline, CDR1 SGHDN and CDR2 FVKESK. The CDR3 protein is CASSQGQGYYNEQFF. In DNA form, the CDR3 reads TGTGCCAGCAGCCAAGGTCAGGGCTATTACAATGAGCAGTTCTTC.

The gene calls are TRBV7-2 and TRBJ2-7; the match to TRBD1 covers 9 bases. Germline values: CDR1 SGHTA, CDR2 FQGNSA. The CDR3 consists of 15 residues. Trimming cost V 4 bases and J 2 bases; bases outside gene matches: 6. CDR3 amino acids: CASSSPGQGTYEQYF. The CDR3 nucleotides are TGTGCCAGCAGCTCGCCGGGACAGGGTACCTACGAGCAGTACTTC.

The chain uses TRBV19 and TRBJ1-2, with 9 bases that match TRBD1. CDR1 and CDR2 from the germline V gene are LNHDA and SQIVND (reference sequence). The V gene end was trimmed by 7 bases and the J gene end by 5 bases; junction bases not matched to a gene: 5. The CDR3 is made up of 13 amino acids. Here the CDR3 DNA reads TGTGCCAGTAACGGGGACAGGGATTATGGCTACACCTTC. Translation: CASNGDRDYGYTF.

The chain has TRBV6-2 or TRBV6-3 and TRBJ2-7, with a weak D call TRBD2 (6 bases). The CDR3 contains 15 residues. Germline V gene lookup returns CDR1 MNHEY and CDR2 SVGEGT. Between the trimmed V and J ends, which lost 2 bases and 0 bases, there was a span of 11 bases. For the CDR3, the DNA is TGTGCCAGCAGTTACGAGGCGGGGAGCTCCTACGAGCAGTACTTC. Amino acid sequence: CASSYEAGSSYEQYF.

The rearrangement links TRBV11-2 to TRBJ2-5, with 9 bases identical to TRBD2. V shed 1 base, J shed 2 bases, and the junction held 5 bases outside the gene matches. The CDR3 length is 16 residues. CDR1 is SGHAT, CDR2 FQNNGV, per germline. CDR3 nucleotide sequence: TGTGCCAGCAGCTTAGGGCGGGGGGGAGGACAAGAGACCCAGTACTTC. It codes for CASSLGRGGGQETQYF.

V usage is TRBV9 and J usage is TRBJ1-5; D is unresolved. This CDR3 spans 13 amino acids. CDR1 SGDLS and CDR2 YYNGEE come from the germline V gene. Between the trimmed V and J ends, which lost 0 bases and 6 bases, there was a span of 7 bases. DNA of the CDR3: TGTGCCAGCAGCGTAGATGGGTCTCAGCCCCAGCATTTT. It specifies CASSVDGSQPQHF.

V usage is TRBV30 and J usage is TRBJ1-1; no definite D call. The CDR3 has 12 residues. The V gene lost 5 bases and the J gene lost 0 bases, with 7 bases spanning the gap. The germline gives CDR1 GTSNPN, CDR2 SVGIG (reference sequence). CDR3 in amino acids: CAWSLLNTEAFF. In DNA, the CDR3 is TGTGCCTGGTCCTTATTGAACACTGAAGCTTTCTTT.

The V gene is TRBV5-1, the J gene TRBJ1-1; a possible D gene is TRBD1 (5 bases). Trimming cost V 4 bases and J 3 bases, with 13 bases left between them. CDR3 length equals 14 residues. Germline V gene data show CDR1 as SGHRS and CDR2 as YFSETQ. The CDR3 spells CASSHGGEDTEAFF. Here the CDR3 DNA reads TGCGCCAGCAGCCACGGGGGGGAGGACACTGAAGCTTTCTTT.

The chain employs TRBV4-3 and TRBJ1-2; D not certain. Germline V gives CDR1 LGHNA, CDR2 YSLEER. Trimming removed 0 bases at V and 0 bases at J, with 11 bases between. CDR3 length: 16 residues. CDR3 nucleotides: TGCGCCAGCAGCCAAGATTTGGGCAGCGCTAACTATGGCTACACCTTC. Translating it yields CASSQDLGSANYGYTF.

The V call is TRBV10-3, the J call TRBJ2-7; D may be TRBD1 (6 bases). CDR3 length: 15 residues. Trimming took off 3 bases at V and 1 base at J, with 13 bases between the two ends. Germline-derived CDR1 and CDR2 are ENHRY and SYGVKD. The CDR3 bases are TGTGCCATCAGTGACAGGGGCAAGGAGTCCTACGAGCAGTACTTC. Translated: CAISDRGKESYEQYF.

The chain couples TRBV23-1 to TRBJ2-7, with D tentatively TRBD1 or TRBD2 (5 bases each). TRBV23-1 belongs to the ORF category, with a function that is uncertain. The CDR3 is 17 residues long. With 3 bases removed from V and 4 bases from J, the gap between germline ends came to 22 bases. The DNA of the CDR3 is TGCGCCAGCAGTCACCGCCGGACACTAGGTGGGGATTACGAGCAGTACTTC. As protein: CASSHRRTLGGDYEQYF.

The chain couples TRBV14 to TRBJ2-5; 7 bases map to TRBD1. V was pared by 1 base and J by 7 bases, with 9 bases of the junction left unmatched. Germline V gene sequence: CDR1 SGHDN, CDR2 FVKESK. This CDR3 has 15 residues. CDR3 protein: CASSQARGRFGTQYF. The CDR3 bases are TGTGCCAGCAGCCAAGCGAGGGGGCGCTTTGGGACCCAGTACTTC.

The chain links TRBV7-9 to TRBJ2-7; no clear D. Per germline, CDR1 SEHNR and CDR2 FQNEAQ (reference sequence). Trimming stripped 4 bases from V and 3 bases from J, with 10 bases between. There are 13 residues in the CDR3. The CDR3 bases are TGTGCCAGCAGCTCGCTGGACGGCTACGAGCAGTACTTC. Its translation: CASSSLDGYEQYF. Looking up the rest from reference TRBV7-9 and TRBJ2-7 gives the full variable domain: DTGVSQNPRHKITKRGQNVTFRCDPISEHNRLYWYRQTLGQGPEFLTYFQNEAQLEKSRLLSDRFSAERPKGSFSTLEIQRTEQGDSAMYLCASSSLDGYEQYFGPGTRLTVT.

The rearrangement uses TRBV9 and TRBJ2-1; perhaps TRBD1 as D (5 bases). Looked up from germline, CDR1 is SGDLS and CDR2 is YYNGEE. This CDR3 region has 16 residues. The germline V and J ends were trimmed by 0 bases and 5 bases, with 15 bases remaining between them. The CDR3 sequence: CASSVGGVSLDNEQFF. The CDR3, as DNA: TGTGCCAGCAGCGTAGGGGGCGTGAGTTTGGACAATGAGCAGTTCTTC.

This chain joins TRBV6-1 and TRBJ1-1, with a possible D match to TRBD1 (5 bases). In germline, CDR1 is MNHNS, CDR2 SASEGT. V was trimmed by 2 bases and J by 2 bases, leaving 15 bases between them. The CDR3 extends over 16 amino acids. The CDR3 reads CASSETAVRGNTEAFF. The CDR3 region has the DNA TGTGCCAGCAGTGAAACGGCTGTCCGGGGCAACACTGAAGCTTTCTTT.

The genes are TRBV27 and TRBJ1-4; no firm D call. The CDR3 runs 14 residues. Trimming shortened V by 2 bases and J by 5 bases, and 9 bases separated the two germline ends. CDR1 and CDR2 (germline): MNHEY, SMNVEV (reference sequence). CDR3 in amino acids: CASSLRGLNEKLFF. CDR3 nucleotides: TGTGCCAGCAGTTTACGGGGATTAAATGAAAAACTGTTTTTT.

The chain uses TRBV7-3 and TRBJ2-3; 11 nucleotides align to TRBD2. Germline trimming cut 1 base from V and 3 bases from J; bases unmatched to any gene: 6. The germline V gene has CDR1 SGHTA and CDR2 FQGTGA. The CDR3 runs to 17 residues. This chain's CDR3 is CASSLKASGGLTDTQYF. The CDR3 DNA sequence: TGTGCCAGCAGCTTAAAAGCTAGCGGGGGGCTAACAGATACGCAGTATTTT.